Given below is one T cell receptor (beta chain) in context. CDR1 is LGHNT, CDR2 FRNRAP, per germline. The CDR3 has 16 amino acids. With V trimmed by 9 bases and J by 0 bases, 11 bases remained unmatched. The data belong to a study of blood T cell repertoires in COVID-19. Across the whole study: Italy, Spain and the United States were the sources of the convalescent and acute COVID-19 samples.

Libraries were prepared by immunoSEQ multiplex PCR; TCRdb keeps only in-frame clonotypes and omits some of them. Among approximately 100,000 clones listed, over 80% were seen once. The chain uses TRBV12-5 and TRBJ1-5, with 7 bases fitting TRBD1. This receptor was obtained from a human donor in a cohort sampled during active COVID-19. Sequenced material: peripheral blood. The DNA for the CDR3 is TGTGCTAGCAGAGGGGGCGCGGGGGGTAGCAATCAGCCCCAGCATTTT. This codes for CASRGGAGGSNQPQHF.